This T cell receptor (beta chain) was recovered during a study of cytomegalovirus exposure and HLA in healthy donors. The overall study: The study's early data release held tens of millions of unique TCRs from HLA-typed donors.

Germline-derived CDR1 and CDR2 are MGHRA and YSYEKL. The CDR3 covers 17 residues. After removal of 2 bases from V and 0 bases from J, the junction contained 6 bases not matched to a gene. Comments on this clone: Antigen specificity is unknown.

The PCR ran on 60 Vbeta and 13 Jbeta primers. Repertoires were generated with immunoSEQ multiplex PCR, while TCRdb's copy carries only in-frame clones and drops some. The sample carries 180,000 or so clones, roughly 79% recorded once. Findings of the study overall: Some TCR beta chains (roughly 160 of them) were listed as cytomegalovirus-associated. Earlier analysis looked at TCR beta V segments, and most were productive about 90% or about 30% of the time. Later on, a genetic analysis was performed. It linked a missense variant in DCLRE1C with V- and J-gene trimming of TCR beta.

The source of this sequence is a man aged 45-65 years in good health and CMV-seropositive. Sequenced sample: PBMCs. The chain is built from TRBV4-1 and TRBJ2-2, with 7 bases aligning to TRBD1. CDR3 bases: TGCGCCAGCAGCCAACCAAATACAGGGGCGAACACCGGGGAGCTGTTTTTT. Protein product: CASSQPNTGANTGELFF.